The text below deals with one T cell receptor (beta chain). Antigen specificity is unknown. 60 Vbeta and 13 Jbeta primers were used in PCR. Profiling relied on immunoSEQ multiplex PCR, and the TCRdb table lists in-frame clones only, not all of them. The sample holds 95,000 to 110,000 clones, approximately 80% seen once. CDR1 and CDR2 (germline): MNHEY, SVGAGI. The CDR3 is made up of 15 amino acids. The record originates from a study of cytomegalovirus exposure and HLA in healthy donors. Background on the study: Early on, a data release was issued that held about 85 million unique TCRs from HLA-typed donors. Study results and caveats: Exclusion as indistinguishable affected some V segments, including TRBV6-2 and TRBV6-3. Most CMV-associated TCR beta chains appeared HLA-restricted in a later analysis. Sequences of the TCR beta chain were said to predict the HLA-A and HLA-B alleles of most subjects accurately.

This sequence was found in a male donor in good health and CMV-seronegative. The V call is TRBV6-5, the J call TRBJ2-5; 8 bases align to TRBD1. The J call could be wrong; TRBJ2-7 is a better fit for the DNA end. Sequenced material: PBMCs. The CDR3 protein is CASSYSWTGLYEQYF. In nucleotides, the CDR3 is TGTGCCAGCAGTTACTCTTGGACAGGGCTCTACGAGCAGTACTTC.